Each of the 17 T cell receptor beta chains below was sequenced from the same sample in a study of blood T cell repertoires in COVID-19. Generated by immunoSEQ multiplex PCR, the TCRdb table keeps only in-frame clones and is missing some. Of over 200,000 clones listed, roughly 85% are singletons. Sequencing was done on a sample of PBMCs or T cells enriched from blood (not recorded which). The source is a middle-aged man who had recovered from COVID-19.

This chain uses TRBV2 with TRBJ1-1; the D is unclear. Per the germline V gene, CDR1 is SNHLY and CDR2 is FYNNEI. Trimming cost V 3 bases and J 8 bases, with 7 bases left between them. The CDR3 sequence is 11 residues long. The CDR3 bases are TGTGCCAGCAGTGAGGAACAGGAAGCTTTCTTT. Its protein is CASSEEQEAFF. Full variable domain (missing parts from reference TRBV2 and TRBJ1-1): EPEVTQTPSHQVTQMGQEVILRCVPISNHLYFYWYRQILGQKVEFLVSFYNNEISEKSEIFDDQFSVERPDGSNFTLKIRSTKLEDSAMYFCASSEEQEAFFGQGTRLTVV.

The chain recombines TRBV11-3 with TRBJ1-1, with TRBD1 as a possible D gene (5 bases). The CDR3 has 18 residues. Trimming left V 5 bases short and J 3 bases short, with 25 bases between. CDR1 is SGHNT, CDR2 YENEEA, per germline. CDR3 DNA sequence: TGTGCCAGCAGCCTAAGTAGGCAGGGATTTAGTCAGGACACTGAAGCTTTCTTT. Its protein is CASSLSRQGFSQDTEAFF.

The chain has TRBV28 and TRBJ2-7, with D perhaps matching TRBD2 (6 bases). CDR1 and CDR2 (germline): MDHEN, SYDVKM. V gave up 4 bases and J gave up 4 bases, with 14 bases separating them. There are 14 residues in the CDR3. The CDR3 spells CASSSGSGPYEQYF. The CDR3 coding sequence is TGTGCCAGCAGTTCGGGTAGCGGCCCGTACGAGCAGTACTTC.

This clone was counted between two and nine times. The CDR3 DNA reads TGTGCCAGCGCCCCGCGGGCAGGGGGCTACCAGCCCCAGCATTTT. This translates into CASAPRAGGYQPQHF. The gene calls are TRBV28 and TRBJ1-5; 8 bases match TRBD1. The ends lost 8 bases at V and 7 bases at J; junction bases unmatched: 13. From germline, CDR1 is MDHEN and CDR2 SYDVKM. This CDR3 has 15 residues.

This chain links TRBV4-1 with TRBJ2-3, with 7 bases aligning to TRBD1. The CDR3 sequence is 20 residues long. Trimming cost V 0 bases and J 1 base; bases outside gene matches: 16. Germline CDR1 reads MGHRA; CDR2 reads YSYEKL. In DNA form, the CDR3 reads TGCGCCAGCAGCCAAGAACCCCCCCAGGGGGACGGATTTGGCACAGATACGCAGTATTTT. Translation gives CASSQEPPQGDGFGTDTQYF.

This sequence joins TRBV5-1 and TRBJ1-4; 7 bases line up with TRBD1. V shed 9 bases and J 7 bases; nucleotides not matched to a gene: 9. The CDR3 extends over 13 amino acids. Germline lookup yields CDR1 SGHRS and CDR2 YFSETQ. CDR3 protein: CATRQGSGEKLFF. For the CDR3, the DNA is TGCGCCACCAGACAGGGAAGCGGTGAAAAACTGTTTTTT.

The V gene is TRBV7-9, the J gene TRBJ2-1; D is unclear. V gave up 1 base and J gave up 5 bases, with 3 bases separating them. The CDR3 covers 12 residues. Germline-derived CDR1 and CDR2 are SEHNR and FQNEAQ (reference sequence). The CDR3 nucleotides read TGTGCCAGCAGCTTAGGAGACAATGAGCAGTTCTTC. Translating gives CASSLGDNEQFF.

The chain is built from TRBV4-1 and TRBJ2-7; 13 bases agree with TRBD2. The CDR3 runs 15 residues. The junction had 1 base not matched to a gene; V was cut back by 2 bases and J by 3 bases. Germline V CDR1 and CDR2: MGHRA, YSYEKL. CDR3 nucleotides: TGCGCCAGCAGCCAAACTAGCGGGAGGGTCTACGAGCAGTACTTC. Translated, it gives CASSQTSGRVYEQYF.

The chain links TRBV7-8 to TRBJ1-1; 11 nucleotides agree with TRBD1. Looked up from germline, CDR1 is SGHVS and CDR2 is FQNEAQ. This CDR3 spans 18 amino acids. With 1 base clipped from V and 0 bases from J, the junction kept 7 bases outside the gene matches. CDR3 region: CASSLGQGQGALNTEAFF. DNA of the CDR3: TGTGCCAGCAGCTTAGGGCAAGGACAGGGGGCTCTGAACACTGAAGCTTTCTTT.

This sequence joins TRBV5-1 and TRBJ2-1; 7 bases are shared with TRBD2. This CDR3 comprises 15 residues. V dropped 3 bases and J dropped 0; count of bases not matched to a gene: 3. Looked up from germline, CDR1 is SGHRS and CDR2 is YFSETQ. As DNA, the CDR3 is TGCGCCAGCAGCTCCGGGACTATCTCCTACAATGAGCAGTTCTTC. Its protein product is CASSSGTISYNEQFF. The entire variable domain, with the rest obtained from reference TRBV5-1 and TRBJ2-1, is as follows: KAGVTQTPRYLIKTRGQQVTLSCSPISGHRSVSWYQQTPGQGLQFLFEYFSETQRNKGNFPGRFSGRQFSNSRSEMNVSTLELGDSALYLCASSSGTISYNEQFFGPGTRLTVL.

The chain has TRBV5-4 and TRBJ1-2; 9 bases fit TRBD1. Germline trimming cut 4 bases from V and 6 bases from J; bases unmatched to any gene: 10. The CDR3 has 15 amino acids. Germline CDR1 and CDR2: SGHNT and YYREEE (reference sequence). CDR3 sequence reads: CASSDPWGQGNGYTF. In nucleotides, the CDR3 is TGTGCCAGCAGCGATCCCTGGGGACAGGGAAATGGCTACACCTTC.

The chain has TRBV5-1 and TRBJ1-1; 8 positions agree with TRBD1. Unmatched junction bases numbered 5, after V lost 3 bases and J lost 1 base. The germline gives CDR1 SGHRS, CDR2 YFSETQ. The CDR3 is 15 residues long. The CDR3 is CASSSTGTGNTEAFF. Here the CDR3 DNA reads TGCGCCAGCAGCTCCACCGGGACAGGGAACACTGAAGCTTTCTTT.

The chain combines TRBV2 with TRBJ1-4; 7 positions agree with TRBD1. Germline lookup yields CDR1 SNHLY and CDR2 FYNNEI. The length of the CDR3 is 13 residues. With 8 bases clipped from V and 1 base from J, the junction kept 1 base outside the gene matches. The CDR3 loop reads CASRDRTNEKLFF. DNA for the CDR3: TGTGCCAGCCGGGACAGAACTAATGAAAAACTGTTTTTT. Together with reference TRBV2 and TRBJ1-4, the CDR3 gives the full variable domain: EPEVTQTPSHQVTQMGQEVILRCVPISNHLYFYWYRQILGQKVEFLVSFYNNEISEKSEIFDDQFSVERPDGSNFTLKIRSTKLEDSAMYFCASRDRTNEKLFFGSGTQLSVL.

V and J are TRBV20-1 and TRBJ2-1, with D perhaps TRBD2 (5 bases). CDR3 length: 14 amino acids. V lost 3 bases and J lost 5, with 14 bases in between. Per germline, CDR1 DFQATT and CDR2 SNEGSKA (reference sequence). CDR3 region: CSASRGNQNNEQFF. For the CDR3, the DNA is TGCAGTGCTAGTCGGGGAAACCAAAACAATGAGCAGTTCTTC.

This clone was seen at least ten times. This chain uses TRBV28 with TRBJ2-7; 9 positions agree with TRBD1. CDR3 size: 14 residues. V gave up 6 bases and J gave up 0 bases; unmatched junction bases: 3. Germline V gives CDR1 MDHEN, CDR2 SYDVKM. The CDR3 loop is CASRGTGNSYEQYF. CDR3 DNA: TGTGCCAGCAGGGGGACAGGGAACTCCTACGAGCAGTACTTC.

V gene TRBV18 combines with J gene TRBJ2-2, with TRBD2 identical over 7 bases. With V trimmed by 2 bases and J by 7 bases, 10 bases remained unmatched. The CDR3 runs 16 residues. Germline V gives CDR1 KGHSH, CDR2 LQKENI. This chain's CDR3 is CASSPFQRGPGGELFF. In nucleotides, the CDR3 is TGTGCCAGCTCACCATTCCAGCGGGGCCCCGGCGGGGAGCTGTTTTTT.

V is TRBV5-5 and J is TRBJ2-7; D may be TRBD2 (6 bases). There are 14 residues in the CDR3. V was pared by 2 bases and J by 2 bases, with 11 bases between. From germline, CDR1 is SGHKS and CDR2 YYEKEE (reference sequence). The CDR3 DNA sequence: TGTGCCAGCAGCTTTGGAGGGAGAACCTACGAGCAGTACTTC. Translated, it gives CASSFGGRTYEQYF.